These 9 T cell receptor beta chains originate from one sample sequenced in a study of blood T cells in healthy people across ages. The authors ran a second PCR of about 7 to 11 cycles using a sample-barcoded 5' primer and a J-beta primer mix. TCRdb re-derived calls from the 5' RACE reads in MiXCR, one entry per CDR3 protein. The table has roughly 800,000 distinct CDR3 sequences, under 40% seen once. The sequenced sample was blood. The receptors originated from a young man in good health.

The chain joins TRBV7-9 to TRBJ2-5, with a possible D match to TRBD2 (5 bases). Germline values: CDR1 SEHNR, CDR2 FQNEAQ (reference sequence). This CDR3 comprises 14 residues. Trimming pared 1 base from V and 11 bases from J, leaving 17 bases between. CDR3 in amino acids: CASSLGGLENEQYF. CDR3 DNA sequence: TGTGCCAGCAGCTTAGGAGGACTCGAAAATGAGCAGTACTTC.

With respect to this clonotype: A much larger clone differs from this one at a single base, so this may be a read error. CDR3 DNA sequence: TGTGCCAGCACCCCTCTACGGGCGGTGGTCCACAATGAGCAGTTCTTC. It codes for CASTPLRAVVHNEQFF. This chain links TRBV12-3 or TRBV12-4 with TRBJ2-1, with D uncertain. V lost 7 bases to trimming and J lost 5 bases, with 21 bases between them. The CDR3 length is 16 residues.

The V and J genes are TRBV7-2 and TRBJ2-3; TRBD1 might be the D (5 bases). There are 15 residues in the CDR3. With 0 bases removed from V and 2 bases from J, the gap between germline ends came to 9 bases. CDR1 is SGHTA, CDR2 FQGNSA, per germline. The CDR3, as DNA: TGTGCCAGCAGCTTAGCGGGGCTTATCACAGATACGCAGTATTTT. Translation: CASSLAGLITDTQYF.

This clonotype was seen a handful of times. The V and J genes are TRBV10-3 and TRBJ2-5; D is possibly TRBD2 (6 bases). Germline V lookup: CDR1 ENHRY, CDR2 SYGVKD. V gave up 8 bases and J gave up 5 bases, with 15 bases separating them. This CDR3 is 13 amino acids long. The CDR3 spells CAIWEAAGETQYF. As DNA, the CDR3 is TGTGCCATCTGGGAAGCGGCGGGGGAGACCCAGTACTTC.

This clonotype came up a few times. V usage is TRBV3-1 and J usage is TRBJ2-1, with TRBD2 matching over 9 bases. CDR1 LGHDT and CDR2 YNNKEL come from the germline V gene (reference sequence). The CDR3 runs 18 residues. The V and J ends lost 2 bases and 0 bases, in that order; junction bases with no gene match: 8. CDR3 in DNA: TGTGCCAGCAGCCAAATCAGCGGCGGGGGGGGCTCCTACAATGAGCAGTTCTTC. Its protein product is CASSQISGGGGSYNEQFF.

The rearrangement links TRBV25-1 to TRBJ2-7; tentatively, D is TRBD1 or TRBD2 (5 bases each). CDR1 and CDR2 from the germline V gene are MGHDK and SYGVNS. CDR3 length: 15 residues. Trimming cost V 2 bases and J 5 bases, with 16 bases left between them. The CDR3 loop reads CASSETGTRHDEQYF. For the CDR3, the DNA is TGTGCCAGCAGTGAAACCGGGACGAGGCACGACGAGCAGTACTTC.

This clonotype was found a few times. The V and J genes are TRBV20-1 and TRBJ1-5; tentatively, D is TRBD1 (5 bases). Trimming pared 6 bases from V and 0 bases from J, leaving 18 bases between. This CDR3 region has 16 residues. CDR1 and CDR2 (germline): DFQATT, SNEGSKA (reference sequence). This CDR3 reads CSAGGSSGSSNQPQHF. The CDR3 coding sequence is TGCAGTGCCGGGGGGTCCTCAGGGTCTAGCAATCAGCCCCAGCATTTT.

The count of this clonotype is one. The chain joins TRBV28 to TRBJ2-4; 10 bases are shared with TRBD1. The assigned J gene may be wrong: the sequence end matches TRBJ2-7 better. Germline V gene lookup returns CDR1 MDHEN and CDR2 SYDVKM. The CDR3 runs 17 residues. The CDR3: CASSLSTDRGSSYEQYF. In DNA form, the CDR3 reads TGTGCCAGCAGTTTATCGACGGACAGGGGGAGCTCCTACGAGCAGTACTTC.

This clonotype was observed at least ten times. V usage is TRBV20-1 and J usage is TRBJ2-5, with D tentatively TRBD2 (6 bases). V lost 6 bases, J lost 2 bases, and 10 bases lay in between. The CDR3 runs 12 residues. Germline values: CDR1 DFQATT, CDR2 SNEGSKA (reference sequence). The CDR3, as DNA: TGCAGTGCAGCCGGGAGACAAGAGACCCAGTACTTC. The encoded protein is CSAAGRQETQYF.